The rows below give T cell receptor beta chains drawn from one sample of a study of cytomegalovirus exposure and HLA in healthy donors. This table comes from immunoSEQ multiplex PCR, and its TCRdb copy is limited to in-frame clones, with some not included. The sample records 95,000 to 150,000 clones, around 74% being singletons. Sequenced material: PBMCs. The receptors were gathered from a man in his 60s in good health and CMV-seropositive. The conserved cysteine and the conserved F or W are not part of the CDR3 here. The listing skips clone size in some rows; elsewhere it reads once, few, many or a size class.

abundance: .; v_gene: TRBV30; len: 10; j_gene: TRBJ1-2; CDR3aa: AWATYRGSYT
abundance: .; v_gene: TRBV11-2; len: 13; j_gene: TRBJ1-4; CDR3aa: ASSPRWGDNEKLF
abundance: once; v_gene: TRBV29-1; len: 9; j_gene: TRBJ1-1; CDR3aa: SVSKGTEAF
abundance: .; v_gene: TRBV29-1; len: 18; j_gene: TRBJ1-1; CDR3aa: SVALEVGTGGWGRDTEAF
abundance: few; v_gene: TRBV7-3; len: 12; j_gene: TRBJ1-2; CDR3aa: ASSLGGANYGYT
abundance: .; v_gene: TRBV27; len: 11; j_gene: TRBJ2-1; CDR3aa: ASTRGPYNEQF
abundance: .; v_gene: TRBV27; len: 14; j_gene: TRBJ1-2; CDR3aa: ASSLLVQGDNYGYT
abundance: .; v_gene: TRBV2; len: 10; j_gene: .; CDR3aa: ASSTGGYEQY
abundance: .; v_gene: TRBV7-2; len: 16; j_gene: TRBJ2-3; CDR3aa: ASSLTSSGGRNTDTQY
abundance: .; v_gene: TRBV19; len: 11; j_gene: TRBJ2-4; CDR3aa: ASSSGAKNIQY
abundance: .; v_gene: TRBV29-1; len: 10; j_gene: TRBJ1-2; CDR3aa: SVENRLYGYT
abundance: .; v_gene: TRBV28; len: 11; j_gene: TRBJ2-7; CDR3aa: ATQNGPSYEQY
abundance: .; v_gene: TRBV19; len: 12; j_gene: TRBJ2-7; CDR3aa: ASSIGGDSYEQY
abundance: .; v_gene: TRBV27; len: 12; j_gene: TRBJ2-7; CDR3aa: ASSPTGASYEQY
abundance: .; v_gene: TRBV15; len: 11; j_gene: TRBJ2-1; CDR3aa: ATSREGRDEQF
abundance: .; v_gene: TRBV6-1; len: 12; j_gene: TRBJ2-1; CDR3aa: ASSTRDLYNEQF
abundance: .; v_gene: TRBV7-2; len: 13; j_gene: TRBJ2-1; CDR3aa: ASSFPGGGLNEQF